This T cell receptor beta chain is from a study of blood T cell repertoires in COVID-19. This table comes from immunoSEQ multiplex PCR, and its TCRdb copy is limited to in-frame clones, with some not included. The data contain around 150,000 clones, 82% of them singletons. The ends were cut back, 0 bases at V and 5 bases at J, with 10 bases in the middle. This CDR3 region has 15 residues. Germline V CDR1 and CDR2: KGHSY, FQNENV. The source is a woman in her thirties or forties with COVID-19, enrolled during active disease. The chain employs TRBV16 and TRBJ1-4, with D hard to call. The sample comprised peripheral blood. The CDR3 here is CASSQSGRRNEKLFF. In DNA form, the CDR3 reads TGTGCCAGCAGCCAATCCGGTAGGAGAAATGAAAAACTGTTTTTT.